One and the same sample provided the 28 T cell receptor beta chains below, sequenced in a study of patients and donors after allogeneic stem cell transplantation. TCRdb reanalysed the RT-PCR reads using MiXCR and keeps one entry per CDR3 protein. This sample yields around 240,000 distinct CDR3 sequences, of which over 12% are seen a single time; around a tenth belongs to the top ten. The sample was blood, either unsorted or a sorted T cell fraction (not recorded which). The receptors were sampled from a human donor who was either an allogeneic HSCT recipient or a stem cell or donor lymphocyte infusion donor (not recorded which). It is not recorded whose cells these are; they may come from a transplant donor.

This chain connects TRBV19 to TRBJ2-7, with 7 bases that match TRBD1. Germline V gene sequence: CDR1 LNHDA, CDR2 SQIVND (reference sequence). The CDR3 totals 13 residues. After removal of 5 bases from V and 4 bases from J, the junction contained 5 bases not matched to a gene. As DNA, the CDR3 is TGTGCCAGTAGTCTGCGGACAGGATACGAGCAGTACTTC. Translation: CASSLRTGYEQYF.

The chain carries TRBV6-6 and TRBJ2-7; D gene ambiguous. Trimming removed 0 bases from V and 7 bases from J, with 4 bases in between. The CDR3 loop spans 11 amino acids. Per germline, CDR1 MNHNY and CDR2 SVGAGI (reference sequence). DNA for the CDR3: TGTGCCAGCAGTTACTCAGAGGAGCAGTACTTC. Its translation: CASSYSEEQYF.

The chain joins TRBV4-2 to TRBJ2-1; D gene ambiguous. V was cut by 0 bases and J by 3 bases, with 3 bases left in between. CDR3 length: 13 amino acids. Germline-derived CDR1 and CDR2 are LGHNA and YNFKEQ. The CDR3 loop is CASSQELYNEQFF. In DNA form, the CDR3 reads TGTGCCAGCAGCCAAGAACTCTACAATGAGCAGTTCTTC.

The table lists this clonotype with many counts. This chain uses TRBV5-6 with TRBJ2-1; tentatively, D is TRBD1 or TRBD2 (7 bases each). The V gene's germline CDR1 is SGHDT and CDR2 YYEEEE. The CDR3 contains 14 residues. Trimming took 2 bases from V and 9 from J, leaving 15 bases between them. The CDR3: CASSFPDREGEQFF. The DNA of the CDR3 is TGTGCCAGCAGCTTCCCTGACAGGGAGGGTGAGCAGTTCTTC.

The chain recombines TRBV2 with TRBJ2-7, with 11 positions matching TRBD2. CDR1 SNHLY and CDR2 FYNNEI come from the germline V gene. The J segment lost 5 bases and the V segment lost 4 bases, leaving 7 bases of the junction unmatched. The CDR3 is 15 amino acids. The CDR3 region has the DNA TGTGCCAGCAGTGCAACTAGCGGGAGTGGTAACGAGCAGTACTTC. It specifies CASSATSGSGNEQYF.

CDR3 coding DNA: TGTGCCAGCAGCTTGGCGGGAGCCAGGGATACGCAGTATTTT. Translated, it gives CASSLAGARDTQYF. This chain uses TRBV5-5 with TRBJ2-3; D is possibly TRBD2 (6 bases). The V gene's germline CDR1 is SGHKS and CDR2 YYEKEE (reference sequence). Trimming took off 0 bases at V and 6 bases at J, with 11 bases between the two ends. This CDR3 is built from 14 residues.

The chain uses TRBV6-1 and TRBJ1-4; 7 bases align to TRBD1. V was clipped by 6 bases and J by 7 bases; unmatched bases: 11. CDR1 MNHNS and CDR2 SASEGT come from the germline V gene. The CDR3 runs 15 residues. The CDR3 region is CASRHLRGRREKLFF. CDR3 bases: TGTGCCAGCAGGCATCTCAGGGGGAGACGTGAAAAACTGTTTTTT.

The chain links TRBV19 to TRBJ1-2; D is perhaps TRBD1 (6 bases). Trimming removed 5 bases from V and 0 bases from J, with 13 bases in between. The germline V gene has CDR1 LNHDA and CDR2 SQIVND (reference sequence). The CDR3 contains 15 residues. The CDR3: CASSQDSQANYGYTF. In DNA, the CDR3 is TGTGCCAGTAGTCAGGACAGCCAAGCTAACTATGGCTACACCTTC.

The sample holds many counts of this clonotype. Germline and junction disagree at one end, which may indicate a read error. The V call is TRBV5-1, the J call TRBJ2-1; no definite D call. This CDR3 has 15 residues. Germline CDR1 reads SGHRS; CDR2 reads YFSETQ. DNA for the CDR3: TGCGCCAGCAGCCCTGACTTCACCTCCAACAATGAGCAGTTCTTC. The encoded protein is CASSPDFTSNNEQFF.

This clonotype was counted between two and nine times. The CDR3 sequence: CASSKGQKETQYF. The CDR3 bases are TGTGCCAGCAGCAAAGGACAGAAAGAGACCCAGTACTTC. This rearrangement joins TRBV11-2 to TRBJ2-5; a possible D gene is TRBD1 (6 bases). This CDR3 contains 13 residues. The V gene's germline CDR1 is SGHAT and CDR2 FQNNGV. The V end was cut by 5 bases, the J end by 3 bases, with 10 bases between.

This clonotype was seen a few times. The rearrangement joins TRBV6-1 to TRBJ1-4; D remains ambiguous. CDR1 and CDR2 (germline): MNHNS, SASEGT. The CDR3 is 14 residues long. V lost 6 bases and J lost 8, with 16 bases in between. The CDR3 loop is CASRDWGNGEKLFF. CDR3 DNA: TGTGCCAGCAGAGATTGGGGAAATGGCGAAAAACTGTTTTTT.

The V gene is TRBV19, the J gene TRBJ1-1, with TRBD1 matching 8 bases. Germline V gene lookup returns CDR1 LNHDA and CDR2 SQIVND (reference sequence). This CDR3 comprises 14 residues. V was pared by 6 bases and J by 1 base, with 4 bases of the junction left unmatched. The CDR3 coding sequence is TGTGCCAGTAGGAGGGACAGGCCGAACACTGAAGCTTTCTTT. Encoded protein: CASRRDRPNTEAFF.

This clonotype showed up just a few times. This sequence joins TRBV20-1 and TRBJ1-4; 9 bases match TRBD1. Germline V gene sequence: CDR1 DFQATT, CDR2 SNEGSKA (reference sequence). V lost 4 bases, J lost 6 bases, and 12 bases stayed unmatched. The CDR3 runs to 16 residues. Here the CDR3 DNA reads TGCAGTGCTACCGACGTGAAGACAGGGGGGGATGAAAAACTGTTTTTT. Amino acid sequence: CSATDVKTGGDEKLFF.

The sample holds many counts of this clonotype. This chain joins TRBV5-1 and TRBJ2-1; 8 nucleotides agree with TRBD2. Per germline, CDR1 SGHRS and CDR2 YFSETQ. The CDR3 contains 12 residues. Trimming at V came to 7 bases and at J to 9 bases, leaving 6 bases not matched to a gene. DNA of the CDR3: TGCGCCAGCTCCCGGGAGGGGGTTGAGCAGTTCTTC. Translation gives CASSREGVEQFF.

The chain links TRBV7-2 to TRBJ2-3, with 8 positions matching TRBD2. This CDR3 comprises 15 residues. Germline V gene lookup returns CDR1 SGHTA and CDR2 FQGNSA. J was trimmed by 1 base and V by 1 base; bases with no gene match: 1. In DNA, the CDR3 is TGTGCCAGCAGCTTAGAAGCGGGGGGCACAGATACGCAGTATTTT. Residues: CASSLEAGGTDTQYF.

This clonotype was detected a few times. This sequence joins TRBV27 and TRBJ1-2, with 8 bases lining up with TRBD1. Trimming cost V 6 bases and J 4 bases; bases outside gene matches: 7. This CDR3 is 14 amino acids long. Germline V gene data show CDR1 as MNHEY and CDR2 as SMNVEV (reference sequence). The DNA for the CDR3 is TGTGCCAGCAGCAACCTCGGACAGGGCTATGGCTACACCTTC. It encodes CASSNLGQGYGYTF.

V and J are TRBV7-9 and TRBJ1-1, with a weak D call TRBD1 (6 bases). V lost 2 bases, J lost 6 bases, and 19 bases lay in between. The CDR3 covers 16 residues. Per germline, CDR1 SEHNR and CDR2 FQNEAQ (reference sequence). CDR3 protein: CASSLLARGLDAEAFF. The CDR3 DNA follows: TGTGCCAGCAGCTTATTAGCCAGGGGCCTCGACGCTGAAGCTTTCTTT.

CDR3 in amino acids: CSAGRGADTQYF. The CDR3 region has the DNA TGCAGTGCTGGGCGGGGGGCAGATACGCAGTATTTT. The V call is TRBV20-1, the J call TRBJ2-3; 8 bases fit TRBD2. CDR3 length equals 12 residues. Germline V gene lookup returns CDR1 DFQATT and CDR2 SNEGSKA (reference sequence). With V trimmed by 5 bases and J by 4 bases, 2 bases remained unmatched.

This clonotype was seen only a few times. V usage is TRBV20-1 and J usage is TRBJ2-7, with 11 positions matching TRBD1. Trimming at V came to 6 bases and at J to 5 bases, leaving 9 bases not matched to a gene. This CDR3 spans 14 amino acids. From germline, CDR1 is DFQATT and CDR2 SNEGSKA (reference sequence). The CDR3 protein is CSASSGTGGDEQYF. For the CDR3, the DNA is TGCAGTGCCAGCTCGGGGACAGGGGGGGACGAGCAGTACTTC.

This clonotype has a handful of counts. This chain connects TRBV20-1 to TRBJ2-1; TRBD1 or TRBD2 may be the D gene (8 bases each). The CDR3 contains 11 residues. The V and J ends lost 6 bases and 14 bases respectively, with 17 bases between them. Per the germline V gene, CDR1 is DFQATT and CDR2 is SNEGSKA (reference sequence). The CDR3 DNA follows: TGCAGTGCGCCCAGGGGGCGGGAGGAGTTCTTC. Its translation: CSAPRGREEFF.

This clonotype was seen ten or more times. The CDR3 protein is CASSLVRVSDGYTF. CDR3 DNA sequence: TGTGCCAGCAGCTTAGTCAGGGTTTCTGATGGCTACACCTTC. The rearrangement links TRBV7-2 to TRBJ1-2; D possibly corresponds to TRBD1 (5 bases). CDR3 size: 14 residues. CDR1 SGHTA and CDR2 FQGNSA come from the germline V gene. V was cut by 1 base and J by 6 bases, with 12 bases left in between.

The chain has TRBV24-1 and TRBJ2-7; D is possibly TRBD1 (6 bases). The V gene's germline CDR1 is KGHDR and CDR2 SFDVKD. The germline V and J ends were trimmed by 4 bases and 4 bases, with 13 bases remaining between them. There are 14 residues in the CDR3. CDR3 sequence reads: CATSDSDSYYEQYF. DNA for the CDR3: TGTGCCACCAGTGACTCGGACAGTTATTACGAGCAGTACTTC.

Concerning this clonotype: A much larger clonotype is one base distant, so this may be a read error. The V and J genes are TRBV5-1 and TRBJ2-7; D unresolved. CDR3 length equals 14 residues. V was clipped by 5 bases and J by 4 bases, with 16 bases between them. The germline gives CDR1 SGHRS, CDR2 YFSETQ. The CDR3 region is CASRLSVGLYEQYF. The DNA of the CDR3 is TGCGCCAGCAGACTATCGGTCGGGCTATACGAGCAGTACTTC.

This clonotype has ten or more counts. V and J are TRBV10-3 and TRBJ1-4; 7 nucleotides align to TRBD1. Germline CDR1 reads ENHRY; CDR2 reads SYGVKD. The V segment lost 8 bases and the J segment 6 bases; nucleotides outside the gene matches: 9. CDR3 size: 14 residues. This CDR3 is CAIGLGDRDEKLFF. The CDR3, as DNA: TGTGCCATCGGTCTGGGTGACAGGGATGAAAAACTGTTTTTT.

This clonotype occurred a few times. V usage is TRBV30 and J usage is TRBJ1-2; TRBD1 matches 9 bases. The germline CDR1 and CDR2 sequences are GTSNPN and SVGIG (reference sequence). Trimming took 2 bases from V and 2 from J; bases not matched to a gene: 6. The CDR3 covers 15 residues. The CDR3 sequence: CAWSLQGADNYGYTF. For the CDR3, the DNA is TGTGCCTGGAGTCTACAGGGGGCTGACAACTATGGCTACACCTTC.

This clonotype was seen more than once but under ten times. V gene TRBV6-1 combines with J gene TRBJ2-1, with 7 bases identical to TRBD2. Germline CDR1 is MNHNS and CDR2 is SASEGT. V lost 6 bases and J lost 12; bases outside the gene matches: 14. The CDR3 consists of 14 residues. CDR3 protein: CASRDPLGGSTQFF. CDR3 in DNA: TGTGCCAGCAGAGACCCGCTGGGCGGGAGCACGCAGTTCTTC.

This clonotype appeared a single time. The rearrangement joins TRBV5-6 to TRBJ2-7, with TRBD2 identical over 11 bases. V shed 6 bases, J shed 2 bases, and the junction held 7 bases outside the gene matches. CDR1 and CDR2 from the germline V gene are SGHDT and YYEEEE. This CDR3 comprises 15 residues. This chain's CDR3 is CASTEGTSGAYEQYF. CDR3 coding DNA: TGTGCCAGCACAGAGGGGACTAGCGGAGCCTACGAGCAGTACTTC.

This clonotype was seen a handful of times. In DNA, the CDR3 is TGCGCCAGCAGCCAAGTCGAAGGGGGAGGCTATGGCTACACCTTC. Protein product: CASSQVEGGGYGYTF. The V and J genes are TRBV4-1 and TRBJ1-2, with D perhaps matching TRBD1 (6 bases). V lost 1 base and J 4 bases, leaving 13 bases between the germline ends. CDR3 length equals 15 residues. Germline lookup yields CDR1 MGHRA and CDR2 YSYEKL.